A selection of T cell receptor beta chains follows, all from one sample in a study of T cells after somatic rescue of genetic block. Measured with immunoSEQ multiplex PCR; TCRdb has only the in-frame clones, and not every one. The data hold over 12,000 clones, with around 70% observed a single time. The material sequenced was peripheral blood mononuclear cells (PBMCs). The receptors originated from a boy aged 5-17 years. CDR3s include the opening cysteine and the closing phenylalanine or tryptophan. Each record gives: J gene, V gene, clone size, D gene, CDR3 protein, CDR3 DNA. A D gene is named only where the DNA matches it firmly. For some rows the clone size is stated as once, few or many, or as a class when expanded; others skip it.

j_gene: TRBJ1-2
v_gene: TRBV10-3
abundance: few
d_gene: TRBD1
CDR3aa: CAISAQMTGPNYGYTF
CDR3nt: TGTGCCATCAGTGCGCAAATGACAGGGCCTAACTATGGCTACACCTTC

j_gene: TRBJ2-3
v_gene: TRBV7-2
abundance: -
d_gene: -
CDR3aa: CASSPGGPFRDTQYF
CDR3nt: TGTGCCAGCAGCCCTGGGGGTCCCTTCAGAGATACGCAGTATTTT

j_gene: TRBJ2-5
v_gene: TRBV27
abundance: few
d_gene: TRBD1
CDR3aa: CASSPGTGGWGETQYF
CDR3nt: TGTGCCAGCAGTCCCGGGACAGGGGGCTGGGGGGAGACCCAGTACTTC

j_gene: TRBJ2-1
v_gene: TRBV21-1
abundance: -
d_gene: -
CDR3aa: CASSKAGSGLAPQNNEQFF
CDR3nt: TGTGCCAGCAGCAAAGCTGGATCGGGACTAGCGCCGCAGAACAATGAGCAGTTCTTC

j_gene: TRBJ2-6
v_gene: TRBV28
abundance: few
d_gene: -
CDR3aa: CASSLWGAGANVLTF
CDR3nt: TGTGCCAGCAGTTTATGGGGGGCTGGGGCCAACGTCCTGACTTTC

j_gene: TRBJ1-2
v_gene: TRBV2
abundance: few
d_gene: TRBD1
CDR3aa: CASSETGGDLRGYTF
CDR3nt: TGTGCCAGCAGTGAAACAGGGGGCGACTTACGTGGCTACACCTTC

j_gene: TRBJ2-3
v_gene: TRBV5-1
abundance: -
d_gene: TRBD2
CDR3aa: CASSSGAGTSGRASQYF
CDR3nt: TGCGCCAGCAGCTCGGGAGCTGGGACTAGCGGGAGGGCATCGCAGTATTTT

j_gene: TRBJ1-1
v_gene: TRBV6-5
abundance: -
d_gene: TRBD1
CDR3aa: CASSYSTGQGRAFF
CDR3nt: TGTGCCAGCAGTTACTCGACCGGACAGGGGAGAGCTTTCTTT

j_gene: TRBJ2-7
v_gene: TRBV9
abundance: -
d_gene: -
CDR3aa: CASSATTTGTAAEQYF
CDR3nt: TGTGCCAGCAGCGCTACTACGACAGGGACTGCAGCCGAGCAGTACTTC

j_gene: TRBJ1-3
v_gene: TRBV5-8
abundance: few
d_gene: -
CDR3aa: CASSLGGVRNTIYF
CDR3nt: TGTGCCAGCAGCCTCGGCGGCGTTAGAAACACCATATATTTT

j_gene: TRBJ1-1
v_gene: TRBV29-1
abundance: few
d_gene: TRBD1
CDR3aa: CSVDAPGRGHLDAFF
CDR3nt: TGCAGCGTTGACGCCCCGGGCAGGGGGCACTTGGATGCTTTCTTT